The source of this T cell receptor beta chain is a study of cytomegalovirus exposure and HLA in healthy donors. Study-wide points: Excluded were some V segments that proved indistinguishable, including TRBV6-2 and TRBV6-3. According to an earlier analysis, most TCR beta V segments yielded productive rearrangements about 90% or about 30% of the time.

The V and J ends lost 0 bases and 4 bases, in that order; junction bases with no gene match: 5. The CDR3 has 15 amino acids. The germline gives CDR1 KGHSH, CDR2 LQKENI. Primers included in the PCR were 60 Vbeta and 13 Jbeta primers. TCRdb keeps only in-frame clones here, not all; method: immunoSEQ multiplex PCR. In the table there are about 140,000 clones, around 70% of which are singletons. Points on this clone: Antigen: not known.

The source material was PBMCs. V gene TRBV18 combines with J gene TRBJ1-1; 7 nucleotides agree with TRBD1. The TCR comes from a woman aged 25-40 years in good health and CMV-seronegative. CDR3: CASSPPTGQFTEAFF. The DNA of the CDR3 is TGTGCCAGCTCACCACCGACAGGGCAATTCACTGAAGCTTTCTTT.